The following is a T cell receptor beta chain sequence with its context. Its antigen is undetermined. The sample belongs to a study of cytomegalovirus exposure and HLA in healthy donors. The ends lost 6 bases at V and 5 bases at J; junction bases unmatched: 12. CDR1 is SGHTA, CDR2 FQGNSA, per germline. This CDR3 region has 16 residues. Study results and caveats: Specificity for CMV antigens was confirmed in vitro for three of the CMV-associated chains. The classifier reportedly diagnosed cytomegalovirus status with high specificity and sensitivity.

Sequencing used immunoSEQ multiplex PCR; TCRdb keeps in-frame clones, though not all of them. The sample holds about 130,000 clones; about nine tenths are singletons and the top ten take 1.4%. The receptor's source is a man aged 25 to 40 in good health and CMV-seronegative. Material for sequencing was PBMCs. This chain joins TRBV7-2 and TRBJ2-2; 7 bases map to TRBD1. The CDR3 DNA reads as TGTGCCAGCAGGAAGAACAGGGGCGCGGGTACCGGGGAGCTGTTTTTT. Protein product: CASRKNRGAGTGELFF. Based on the CDR3 plus reference TRBV7-2 and TRBJ2-2, the full variable domain is GAGVSQSPSNKVTEKGKDVELRCDPISGHTALYWYRQSLGQGLEFLIYFQGNSAPDKSGLPSDRFSAERTGGSVSTLTIQRTQQEDSAVYLCASRKNRGAGTGELFFGEGSRLTVL.